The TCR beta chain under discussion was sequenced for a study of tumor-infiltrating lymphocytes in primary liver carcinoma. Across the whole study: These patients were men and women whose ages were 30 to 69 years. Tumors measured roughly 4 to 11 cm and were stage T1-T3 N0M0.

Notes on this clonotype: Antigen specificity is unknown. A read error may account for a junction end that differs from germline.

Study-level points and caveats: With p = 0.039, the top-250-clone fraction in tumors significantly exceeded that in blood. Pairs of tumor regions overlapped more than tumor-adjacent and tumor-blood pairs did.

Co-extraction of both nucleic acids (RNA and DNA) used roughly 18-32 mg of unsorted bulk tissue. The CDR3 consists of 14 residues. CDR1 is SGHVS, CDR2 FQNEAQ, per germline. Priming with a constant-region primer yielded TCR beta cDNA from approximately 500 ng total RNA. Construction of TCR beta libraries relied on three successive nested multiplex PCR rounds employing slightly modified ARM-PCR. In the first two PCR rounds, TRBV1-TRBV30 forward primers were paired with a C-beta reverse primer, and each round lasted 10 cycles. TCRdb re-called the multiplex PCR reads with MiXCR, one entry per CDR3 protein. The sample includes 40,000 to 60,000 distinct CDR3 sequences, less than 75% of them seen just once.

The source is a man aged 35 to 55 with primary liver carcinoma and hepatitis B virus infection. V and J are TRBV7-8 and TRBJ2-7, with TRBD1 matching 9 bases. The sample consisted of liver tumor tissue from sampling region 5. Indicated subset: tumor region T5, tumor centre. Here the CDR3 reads CASSLGCRDRDQYF. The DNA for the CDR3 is TGTGCCAGCAGCTTAGGGTGCAGGGACAGGGACCAGTACTTT.